What follows describes a single T cell receptor beta chain. Sequencing was performed with immunoSEQ multiplex PCR; in TCRdb, only in-frame clones are kept and a portion is missing. The sample has some 120,000 clones, approximately 95% seen once; the top ten hold about 3.5%. The record originates from a study of control samples from healthy donors and cancer patients. This CDR3 has 19 amino acids. The trim removed 5 bases at V and 0 bases at J, leaving 16 bases unmatched. In germline, CDR1 is SEHNR, CDR2 FQNEAQ (reference sequence). The TCR originated in a man aged 30 to 45 in good health. Sequences were obtained from blood. The J gene is TRBJ1-2, the V gene TRBV7-9; 9 nucleotides align to TRBD1. For the CDR3, the DNA is TGTGCCAGCAGCGAGGGGATGGGACAGGGAGGCAAAGCTAACTATGGCTACACCTTC. It encodes CASSEGMGQGGKANYGYTF.